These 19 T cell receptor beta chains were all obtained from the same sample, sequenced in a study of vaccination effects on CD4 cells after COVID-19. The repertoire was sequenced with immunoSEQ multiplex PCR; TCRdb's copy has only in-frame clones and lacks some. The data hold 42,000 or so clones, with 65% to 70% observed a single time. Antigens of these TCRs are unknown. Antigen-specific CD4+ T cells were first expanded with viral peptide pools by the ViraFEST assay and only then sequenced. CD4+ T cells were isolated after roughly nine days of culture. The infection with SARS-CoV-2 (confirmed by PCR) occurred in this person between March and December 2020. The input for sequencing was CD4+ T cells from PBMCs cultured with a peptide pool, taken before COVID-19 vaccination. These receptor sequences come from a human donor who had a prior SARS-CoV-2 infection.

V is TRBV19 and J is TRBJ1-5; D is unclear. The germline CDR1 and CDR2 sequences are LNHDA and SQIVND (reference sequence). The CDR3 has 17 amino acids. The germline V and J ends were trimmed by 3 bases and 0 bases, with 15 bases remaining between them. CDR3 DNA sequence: TGTGCCAGTAGTATGTTCCTACGCGCTTATAGCAATCAGCCCCAGCATTTT. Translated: CASSMFLRAYSNQPQHF.

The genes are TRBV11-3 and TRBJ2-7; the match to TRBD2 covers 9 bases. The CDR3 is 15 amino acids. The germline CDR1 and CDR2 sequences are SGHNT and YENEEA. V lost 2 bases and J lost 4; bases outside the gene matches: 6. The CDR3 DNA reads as TGTGCCAGCAGCTTATTTACTAGCGGGTCTTACGAGCAGTACTTC. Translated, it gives CASSLFTSGSYEQYF.

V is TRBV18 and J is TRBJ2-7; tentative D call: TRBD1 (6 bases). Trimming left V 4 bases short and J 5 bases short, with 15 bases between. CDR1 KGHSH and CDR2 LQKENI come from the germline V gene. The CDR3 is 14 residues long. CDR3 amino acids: CASSLATGSHEQYF. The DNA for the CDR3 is TGTGCCAGCTCACTAGCCACAGGGTCCCACGAGCAGTACTTC.

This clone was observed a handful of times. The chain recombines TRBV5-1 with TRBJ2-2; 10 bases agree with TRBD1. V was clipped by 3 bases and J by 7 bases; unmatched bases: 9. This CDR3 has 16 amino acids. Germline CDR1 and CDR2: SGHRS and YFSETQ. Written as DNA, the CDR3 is TGCGCCAGCAGCTCCTCCGGGACAGGGGAGGTCGGGGAGCTGTTTTTT. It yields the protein CASSSSGTGEVGELFF.

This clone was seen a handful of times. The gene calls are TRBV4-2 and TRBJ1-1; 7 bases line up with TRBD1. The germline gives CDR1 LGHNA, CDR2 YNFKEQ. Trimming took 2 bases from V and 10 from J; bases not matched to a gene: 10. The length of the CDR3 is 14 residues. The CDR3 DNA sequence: TGTGCCAGCAGCCAATCGGTACAGGGGTTAGTAGCTTTCTTT. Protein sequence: CASSQSVQGLVAFF.

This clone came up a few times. CDR3 nucleotides: TGTGCCAGCAGCCAGCGACAGGGGAAAAACACCGGGGAGCTGTTTTTT. Protein product: CASSQRQGKNTGELFF. The chain employs TRBV7-8 and TRBJ2-2; 8 bases are shared with TRBD1. The V and J ends lost 5 bases and 2 bases, in that order; junction bases with no gene match: 7. This CDR3 contains 16 residues. The germline V gene encodes CDR1 SGHVS and CDR2 FQNEAQ.

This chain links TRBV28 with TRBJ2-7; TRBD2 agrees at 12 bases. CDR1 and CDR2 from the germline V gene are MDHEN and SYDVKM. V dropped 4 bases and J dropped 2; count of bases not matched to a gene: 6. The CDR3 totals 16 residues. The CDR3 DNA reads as TGTGCCAGCAGTTACGTACTAGCGGGAGGAACCTACGAGCAGTACTTC. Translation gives CASSYVLAGGTYEQYF.

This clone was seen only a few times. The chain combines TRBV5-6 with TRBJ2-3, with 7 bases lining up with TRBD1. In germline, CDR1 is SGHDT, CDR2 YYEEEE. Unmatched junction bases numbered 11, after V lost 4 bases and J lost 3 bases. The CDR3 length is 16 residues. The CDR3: CASSEQGQPWTDTQYF. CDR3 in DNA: TGTGCCAGCAGCGAACAGGGACAGCCGTGGACAGATACGCAGTATTTT.

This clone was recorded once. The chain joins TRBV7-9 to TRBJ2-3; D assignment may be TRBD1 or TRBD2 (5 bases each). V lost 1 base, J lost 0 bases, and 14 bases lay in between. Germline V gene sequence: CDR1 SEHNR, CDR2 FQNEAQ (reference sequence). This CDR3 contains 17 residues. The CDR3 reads CASSLEFQGASTDTQYF. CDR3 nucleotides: TGTGCCAGCAGCTTAGAGTTTCAGGGAGCTAGCACAGATACGCAGTATTTT. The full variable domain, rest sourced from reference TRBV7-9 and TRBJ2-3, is DTGVSQNPRHKITKRGQNVTFRCDPISEHNRLYWYRQTLGQGPEFLTYFQNEAQLEKSRLLSDRFSAERPKGSFSTLEIQRTEQGDSAMYLCASSLEFQGASTDTQYFGPGTRLTVL.

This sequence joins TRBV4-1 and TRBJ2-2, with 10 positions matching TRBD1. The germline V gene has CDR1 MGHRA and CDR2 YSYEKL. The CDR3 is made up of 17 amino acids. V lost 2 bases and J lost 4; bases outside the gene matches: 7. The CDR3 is CASSQRRGQGITGELFF. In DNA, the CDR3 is TGCGCCAGCAGCCAAAGGAGGGGACAGGGGATCACCGGGGAGCTGTTTTTT.

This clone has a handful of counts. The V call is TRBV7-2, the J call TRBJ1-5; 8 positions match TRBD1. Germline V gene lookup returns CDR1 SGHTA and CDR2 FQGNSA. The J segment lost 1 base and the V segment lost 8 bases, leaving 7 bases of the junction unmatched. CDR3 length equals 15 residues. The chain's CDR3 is CASSTRQGSNQPQHF. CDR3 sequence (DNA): TGTGCCAGCTCCACCCGACAGGGGAGCAATCAGCCCCAGCATTTT.

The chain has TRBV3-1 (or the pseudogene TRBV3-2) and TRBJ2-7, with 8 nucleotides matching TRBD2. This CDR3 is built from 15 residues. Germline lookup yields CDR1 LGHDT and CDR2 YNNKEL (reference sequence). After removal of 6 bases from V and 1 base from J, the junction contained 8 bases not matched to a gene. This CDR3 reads CASRLGTRGSYEQYF. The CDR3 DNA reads TGTGCCAGCAGGCTCGGGACTAGGGGGTCCTACGAGCAGTACTTC.

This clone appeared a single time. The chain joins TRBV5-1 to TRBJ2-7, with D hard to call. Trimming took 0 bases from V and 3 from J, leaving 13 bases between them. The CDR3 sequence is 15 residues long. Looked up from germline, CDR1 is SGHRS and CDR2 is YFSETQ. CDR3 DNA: TGCGCCAGCAGCTTGGATCCGGGTGGGCTCTACGAGCAGTACTTC. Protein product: CASSLDPGGLYEQYF.

The DNA of the CDR3 is TGTGCCAGCAGCTGGGACAGGTACTATGGCTACACCTTC. It codes for CASSWDRYYGYTF. The genes are TRBV11-2 and TRBJ1-2, with TRBD1 identical over 8 bases. The junction had 1 base not matched to a gene; V was cut back by 4 bases and J by 3 bases. The CDR3 runs 13 residues. Germline-derived CDR1 and CDR2 are SGHAT and FQNNGV.

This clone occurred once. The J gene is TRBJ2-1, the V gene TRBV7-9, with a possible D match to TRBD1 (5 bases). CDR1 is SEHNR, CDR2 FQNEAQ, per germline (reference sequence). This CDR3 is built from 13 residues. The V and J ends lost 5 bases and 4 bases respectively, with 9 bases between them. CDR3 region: CASSPRQYNEQFF. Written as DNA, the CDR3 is TGTGCCAGCAGCCCGAGACAGTACAATGAGCAGTTCTTC.

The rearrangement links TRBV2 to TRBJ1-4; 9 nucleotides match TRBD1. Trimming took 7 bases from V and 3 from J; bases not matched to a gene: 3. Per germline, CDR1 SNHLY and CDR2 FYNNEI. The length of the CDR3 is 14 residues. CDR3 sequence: CASNRDRANEKLFF. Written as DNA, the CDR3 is TGTGCCAGCAATCGGGACAGGGCTAATGAAAAACTGTTTTTT.

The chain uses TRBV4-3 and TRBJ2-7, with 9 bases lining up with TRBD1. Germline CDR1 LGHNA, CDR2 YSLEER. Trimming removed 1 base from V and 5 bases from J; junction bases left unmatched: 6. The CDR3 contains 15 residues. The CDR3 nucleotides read TGCGCCAGCAGCCAAGTGGGGACAGGGTACCACGAGCAGTACTTC. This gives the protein CASSQVGTGYHEQYF.

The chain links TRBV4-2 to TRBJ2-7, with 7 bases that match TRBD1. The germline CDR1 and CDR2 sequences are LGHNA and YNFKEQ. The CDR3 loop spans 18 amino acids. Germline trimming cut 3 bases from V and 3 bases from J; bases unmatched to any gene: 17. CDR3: CASSHRDSERGANYEQYF. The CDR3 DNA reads TGTGCCAGCAGCCACCGGGACAGTGAACGAGGGGCCAACTACGAGCAGTACTTC.

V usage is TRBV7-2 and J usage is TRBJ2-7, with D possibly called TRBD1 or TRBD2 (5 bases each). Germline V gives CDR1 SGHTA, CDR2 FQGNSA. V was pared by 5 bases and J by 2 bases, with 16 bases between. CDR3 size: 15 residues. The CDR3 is CASSISGTSTYEQYF. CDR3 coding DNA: TGTGCCAGCAGCATATCCGGGACGAGTACCTACGAGCAGTACTTC.